One and the same sample provided the 16 T cell receptor beta chains below, sequenced in a study of CD8+ T cells in alopecia areata (dated by TCRdb to the late 2010s). What the time point label conveys for this sample: 4 weeks on oral tofacitinib. This specimen's treatment or condition label, per the study, means: oral pan-JAK inhibitor, 5-10 mg twice daily. The library was obtained by the immunoSEQ multiplex PCR assay. RNA was extracted from all samples and reverse transcribed into cDNA as template for TCR sequencing. Entries here come from immuneACCESS through TCRdb and include only in-frame sequences with V and J called. Some clones fail to appear in such tables; in the studies checked, an unresolved V gene covers under half of the shortfall, and the cause of the remainder is unknown. The sample table shows fewer than 250,000 clones, and roughly 64% are seen once. About 4% of the sample lies in the top ten.

Source: CD4+ T cells sorted from blood, taken at week 4, from a patient treated with tofacitinib. The receptors shown here come from a human donor with alopecia areata.

The CDR3 DNA follows: TGTGCCAGCAAGAAGAATTTGGATAGCAATCAGCCCCAGCATTTT. Its protein product is CASKKNLDSNQPQHF. This chain connects TRBV27 to TRBJ1-5; no clear D gene. The germline gives CDR1 MNHEY, CDR2 SMNVEV (reference sequence). The CDR3 loop spans 15 amino acids. V lost 7 bases and J lost 0, with 13 bases in between.

This clone turned up a few times. The V call is TRBV5-1, the J call TRBJ2-7; 11 bases match TRBD1. V trimming: 4 bases; J trimming: 3 bases; junction bases outside the gene matches: 12. Germline CDR1 reads SGHRS; CDR2 reads YFSETQ. The CDR3 sequence is 17 residues long. The CDR3 coding sequence is TGCGCCAGCAGCCCGGGACAGGGGGTCTCAGTCCTCTACGAGCAGTACTTC. Its translation is CASSPGQGVSVLYEQYF.

The rearrangement joins TRBV5-5 to TRBJ2-1; a weak D match, TRBD1 (6 bases). Trimming removed 5 bases at V and 6 bases at J, with 18 bases between. The CDR3 is 15 amino acids. Germline CDR1 SGHKS, CDR2 YYEKEE (reference sequence). CDR3 loop: CASRLDDRLFNEQFF. Written as DNA, the CDR3 is TGTGCCAGCAGGTTAGATGACAGGCTCTTCAATGAGCAGTTCTTC.

About this clone: This CDR3 is also generated by other DNA sequences in the sample. The CDR3 DNA is TGCAGCGTTCGGCAGGGGGCAGGGGAGACCCAGTACTTC. This sequence encodes CSVRQGAGETQYF. The rearrangement uses TRBV29-1 and TRBJ2-5; TRBD1 aligns across 8 bases. Looked up from germline, CDR1 is SQVTM and CDR2 is ANQGSEA. J gave up 5 bases and V 5 bases, and 7 bases lay outside the gene matches. The CDR3 runs 13 residues.

V gene TRBV2 combines with J gene TRBJ2-3; D call uncertain. Germline-derived CDR1 and CDR2 are SNHLY and FYNNEI. The V end lost 7 bases, the J end lost 7 bases, and 15 bases lay between the germline ends. The CDR3 covers 13 residues. The CDR3 loop is CASTPGPGYTQYF. The CDR3 DNA is TGTGCCAGCACGCCGGGCCCCGGGTATACGCAGTATTTT.

This chain uses TRBV23-1 with TRBJ2-1; D not resolved. TRBV23-1 is placed among ORFs of uncertain function. V was clipped by 6 bases and J by 4 bases, with 10 bases between them. The CDR3 totals 13 residues. The CDR3 loop reads CASSNTRYNEQFF. The CDR3 DNA reads TGCGCCAGCAGCAACACAAGATACAATGAGCAGTTCTTC.

This clone was counted only a few times. The gene calls are TRBV29-1 and TRBJ2-5; weak D call: TRBD1 (5 bases). V dropped 3 bases and J dropped 4 bases, with 12 bases sitting between them. This CDR3 region has 13 residues. The germline CDR1 and CDR2 sequences are SQVTM and ANQGSEA. The CDR3 nucleotides read TGCAGCGTTGACACAGGTGGCGGAGAGACCCAGTACTTC. Translation gives CSVDTGGGETQYF.

V is TRBV6-5 and J is TRBJ1-2; no clear D. The CDR3 spans 12 residues. Deletions cut 6 bases from V and 5 bases from J, with 10 bases between. Germline V CDR1 and CDR2: MNHEY, SVGAGI. The CDR3 sequence is CASSSTVYGYTF. CDR3 bases: TGTGCCAGCAGCTCGACTGTTTATGGCTACACCTTC.

This clone was detected only a few times. The chain couples TRBV5-6 to TRBJ1-2, with 8 bases matching TRBD1. V shed 3 bases and J 5 bases; nucleotides not matched to a gene: 9. The CDR3 sequence is 15 residues long. Germline values: CDR1 SGHDT, CDR2 YYEEEE. The CDR3 nucleotides read TGTGCCAGCAGCTCAACAACGACAGGGGAATATGGCTACACCTTC. As protein: CASSSTTTGEYGYTF.

The rearrangement links TRBV23-1 to TRBJ2-7; TRBD1 might be the D (6 bases). TRBV23-1 is an open reading frame whose function is uncertain. There are 14 residues in the CDR3. Trimming shortened V by 4 bases and J by 6 bases, and 16 bases separated the two germline ends. CDR3 loop: CASSLPEVRGEQYF. CDR3 bases: TGCGCCAGCAGTCTTCCGGAGGTCAGGGGCGAGCAGTACTTC.

J is TRBJ2-5 and V is TRBV7-6, with D unclear. This CDR3 is 13 amino acids long. Germline V gene lookup returns CDR1 SGHVS and CDR2 FNYEAQ. The V end was cut by 3 bases, the J end by 5 bases, with 10 bases between. The CDR3 sequence is CASSFQRKETQYF. The DNA for the CDR3 is TGTGCCAGCAGCTTCCAACGCAAGGAGACCCAGTACTTC.

This clone was seen only once. This sequence joins TRBV2 and TRBJ2-5; maybe TRBD1 (5 bases). The ends were cut back, 6 bases at V and 7 bases at J, with 9 bases in the middle. This CDR3 comprises 11 residues. Germline assignment: CDR1 SNHLY and CDR2 FYNNEI. As DNA, the CDR3 is TGTGCCAGCAGCCCTGGGGCGACCCAGTACTTC. It codes for CASSPGATQYF.

The gene calls are TRBV29-1 and TRBJ2-3, with 8 bases identical to TRBD1. The CDR3 contains 13 residues. CDR1 and CDR2 from the germline V gene are SQVTM and ANQGSEA. The V segment lost 7 bases and the J segment 4 bases; nucleotides outside the gene matches: 7. CDR3 in DNA: TGCAGCGGGGGACAGGACTTTCCAGATACGCAGTATTTT. As protein: CSGGQDFPDTQYF.

The genes are TRBV14 and TRBJ1-6; D gene unclear. Germline CDR1 is SGHDN and CDR2 is FVKESK. V was clipped by 4 bases and J by 4 bases, with 5 bases between them. CDR3 length equals 13 residues. CDR3 DNA sequence: TGTGCCAGCAGCCGGGCATATAATTCACCCCTCCACTTT. Its protein is CASSRAYNSPLHF.

This sequence joins TRBV30 and TRBJ2-2; D could derive from TRBD1 or TRBD2 (6 bases each). The CDR3 consists of 16 residues. V lost 4 bases to trimming and J lost 7 bases, with 22 bases between them. In germline, CDR1 is GTSNPN, CDR2 SVGIG (reference sequence). DNA for the CDR3: TGTGCCTGGATCAGTCATGGGGGGCCTGGGGACGGGGAGCTGTTTTTT. This translates into CAWISHGGPGDGELFF.

The rearrangement uses TRBV11-1 and TRBJ2-3, with TRBD2 identical over 7 bases. Germline CDR1 is SGHAT and CDR2 is FQDESV (reference sequence). Trimming took 6 bases from V and 9 from J; bases not matched to a gene: 9. This CDR3 is built from 13 residues. This CDR3 reads CASSPPLAGTQYF. In nucleotides, the CDR3 is TGTGCCAGCAGTCCACCTTTAGCGGGCACGCAGTATTTT.